The next 4 T cell receptor beta chains were all read from a single sample in a study of T-cell reconstitution after alpha-beta-depleted transplantation in children. Unique molecular identifiers were incorporated during preparation of the TCRbeta library. TCRdb reprocessed the PCR reads with MiXCR, giving one entry per CDR3 protein. Of 500,000 to 650,000 distinct CDR3 sequences detected, approximately 13% appear once; the ten largest clones hold 2.2%. The input for sequencing was PBMCs, mostly from graft donor cells, taken 360 days after TCRalphabeta/CD19-depleted stem cell transplant. Receptors originate from a male patient under 18 who had a stem cell transplant for acute myeloid leukemia, so the T cells may come from the graft donor.

The genes are TRBV20-1 and TRBJ2-3; D call uncertain. CDR1 and CDR2 from the germline V gene are DFQATT and SNEGSKA (reference sequence). V gave up 1 base and J gave up 3 bases, with 8 bases separating them. CDR3 length: 13 residues. CDR3 sequence (DNA): TGCAGTGCTAGAGTTAGGTCAACAGATACGCAGTATTTT. This translates into CSARVRSTDTQYF.

There are many counts of this clonotype. The CDR3 sequence is CASSSTLAYSTDTQYF. The CDR3 DNA sequence: TGTGCCAGCAGTTCGACACTAGCGTATAGCACAGATACGCAGTATTTT. The chain joins TRBV28 to TRBJ2-3, with 7 bases that match TRBD2. The CDR3 contains 16 residues. Looked up from germline, CDR1 is MDHEN and CDR2 is SYDVKM. V gave up 4 bases and J gave up 0 bases; unmatched junction bases: 7.

In this sample, this clonotype turned up a few times. This rearrangement joins TRBV4-3 to TRBJ2-5; D is ambiguous. This CDR3 comprises 13 residues. Germline loops: CDR1 LGHNA, CDR2 YSLEER. Trimming took off 1 base at V and 5 bases at J, with 8 bases between the two ends. CDR3 protein: CASSQAVGETQYF. Here the CDR3 DNA reads TGCGCCAGCAGCCAAGCAGTAGGGGAGACCCAGTACTTC.

The chain carries TRBV4-3 and TRBJ2-1; D is ambiguous. V was clipped by 1 base and J by 1 base, with 8 bases between them. Germline V gives CDR1 LGHNA, CDR2 YSLEER. The CDR3 is made up of 15 amino acids. Written as DNA, the CDR3 is TGCGCCAGCAGCCAAGCCCGAGCGTCCTACAATGAGCAGTTCTTC. Residues: CASSQARASYNEQFF.